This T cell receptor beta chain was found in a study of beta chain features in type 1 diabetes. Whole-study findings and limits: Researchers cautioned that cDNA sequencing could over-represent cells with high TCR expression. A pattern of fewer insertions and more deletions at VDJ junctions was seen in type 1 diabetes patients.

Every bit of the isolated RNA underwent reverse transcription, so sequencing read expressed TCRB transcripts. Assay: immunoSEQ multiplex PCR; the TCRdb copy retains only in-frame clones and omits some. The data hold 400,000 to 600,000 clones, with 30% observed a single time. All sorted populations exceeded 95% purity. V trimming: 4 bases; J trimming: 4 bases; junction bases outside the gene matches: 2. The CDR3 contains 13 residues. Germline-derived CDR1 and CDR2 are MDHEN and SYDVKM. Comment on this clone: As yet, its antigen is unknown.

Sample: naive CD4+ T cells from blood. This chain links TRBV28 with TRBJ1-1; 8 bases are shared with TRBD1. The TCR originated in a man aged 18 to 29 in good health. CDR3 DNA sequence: TGTGCCAGCAGTTCCAGGGGGCGCACTGAAGCTTTCTTT. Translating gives CASSSRGRTEAFF.